The TCR beta chain described here comes from a study of T cells after yellow fever vaccination. Germline lookup yields CDR1 ENHRY and CDR2 SYGVKD. The CDR3 covers 16 residues. With V trimmed by 10 bases and J by 3 bases, 10 bases remained unmatched. TCRdb fed the 5' RACE reads into MiXCR, producing one record per CDR3 protein. Here the sample spans around 160,000 distinct CDR3 sequences, under 7.5% being singletons. Comment on this clonotype: Its antigen remains unidentified.

General study points: A weaker but faster secondary response was observed, peaking on day 5 versus 15.

The sequencing here drew on CD4+ T cells sorted from PBMCs, taken about 5 days after the first yellow fever vaccination. This receptor was obtained from a man between 18 and 35 years old who received the YFV17D yellow fever vaccine. The chain has TRBV10-3 and TRBJ2-2; TRBD1 matches at 11 bases. This CDR3 reads CATRTGGAKDTGELFF. Here the CDR3 DNA reads TGTGCCACCAGGACAGGGGGCGCGAAGGACACCGGGGAGCTGTTTTTT.